This T cell receptor beta chain is from a study of T-cell memory formation after mild COVID-19. Germline CDR1 MNHNS, CDR2 SASEGT. This CDR3 is 17 amino acids long. The V gene end was trimmed by 4 bases and the J gene end by 4 bases; junction bases not matched to a gene: 13. TCRdb used MiXCR to reprocess the 5' RACE reads, holding one entry per CDR3 protein. The table records 300,000 or so distinct CDR3 sequences, 15% of them present only once. In its sample, this clonotype was seen a few times. The V call is TRBV6-1, the J call TRBJ1-2; 9 bases are shared with TRBD1. The source of this sequence is a man aged 18 to 30 who had mild COVID-19 (a few samples of this study predate the infection). Cell type and time point are not known. The sample comprised PBMCs or a T cell subset sorted from them (not recorded which). Here the CDR3 reads CASSAPPWDREFYGYTF. The CDR3 region has the DNA TGTGCCAGCAGTGCACCCCCCTGGGACAGGGAATTCTATGGCTACACCTTC.